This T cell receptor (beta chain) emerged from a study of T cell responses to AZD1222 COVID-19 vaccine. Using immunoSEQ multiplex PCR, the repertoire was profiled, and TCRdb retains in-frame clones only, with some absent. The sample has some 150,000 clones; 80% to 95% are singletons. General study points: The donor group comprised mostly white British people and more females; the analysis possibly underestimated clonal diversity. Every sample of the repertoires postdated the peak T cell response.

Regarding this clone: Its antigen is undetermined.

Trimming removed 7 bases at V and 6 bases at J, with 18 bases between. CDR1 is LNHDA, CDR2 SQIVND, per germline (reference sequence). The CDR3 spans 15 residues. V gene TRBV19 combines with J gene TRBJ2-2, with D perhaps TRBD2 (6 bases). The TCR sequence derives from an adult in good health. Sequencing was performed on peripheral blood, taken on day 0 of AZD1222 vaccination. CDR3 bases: TGTGCCAGTACCGACCGGGGGAGTGGGCCCGGGGAGCTGTTTTTT. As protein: CASTDRGSGPGELFF.